The 13 T cell receptor beta chains presented below share a single source sample, sequenced in a study of B cell selection in AIRE deficiency (dated by TCRdb to about 2019). The method was the immunoSEQ multiplex PCR assay. TCRdb retrieved this table from immuneACCESS and kept in-frame rearrangements only. Not all clones are present; in checked studies, unresolved V genes account for under half, and no reason is known for the remainder. In all, the sample holds under 30,000 clones, and 90% to 96% of those were seen once. The ten largest make up roughly 0.2% of the sample. Conventional CD4 T cells were sorted as cells that were CD4+CD127+. The specimen sequenced was CD4+CD127+ conventional T cells sorted from PBMCs. These receptors came from a human donor in good health.

The rearrangement uses TRBV28 and TRBJ2-7; D not certain. With 6 bases removed from V and 5 bases from J, the gap between germline ends came to 11 bases. Germline V CDR1 and CDR2: MDHEN, SYDVKM. The CDR3 is made up of 12 amino acids. CDR3 loop: CASRERVHEQYF. The CDR3 bases are TGTGCCAGCAGGGAAAGGGTCCACGAGCAGTACTTC.

The V and J genes are TRBV7-9 and TRBJ2-7, with 10 nucleotides matching TRBD1. V lost 3 bases, J lost 3 bases, and 8 bases stayed unmatched. Germline assignment: CDR1 SEHNR and CDR2 FQNEAQ (reference sequence). This CDR3 comprises 16 residues. CDR3 coding DNA: TGTGCCAGCAGCTTCTACCGGGACAGGGGACTCTACGAGCAGTACTTC. Translation: CASSFYRDRGLYEQYF.

The V and J genes are TRBV30 and TRBJ1-5, with 10 bases matching TRBD1. Trimming took 5 bases from V and 6 from J; bases not matched to a gene: 4. The CDR3 is made up of 13 amino acids. Looked up from germline, CDR1 is GTSNPN and CDR2 is SVGIG (reference sequence). The CDR3 DNA is TGTGCCTGGGGGGACAGGGGTCGTCAGCCCCAGCATTTT. As protein: CAWGDRGRQPQHF.

This clone has just one count. This rearrangement joins TRBV5-1 to TRBJ2-1, with D perhaps given as TRBD1 or TRBD2 (5 bases each). This CDR3 contains 15 residues. Looked up from germline, CDR1 is SGHRS and CDR2 is YFSETQ. The V end lost 2 bases, the J end lost 0 bases, and 9 bases lay between the germline ends. CDR3 amino acids: CASSFSDSSYNEQFF. In DNA, the CDR3 is TGCGCCAGCAGCTTTAGCGACAGCTCCTACAATGAGCAGTTCTTC.

The J gene is TRBJ2-5, the V gene TRBV2; D unresolved. CDR3 length equals 14 residues. Trimming pared 7 bases from V and 2 bases from J, leaving 14 bases between. CDR1 is SNHLY and CDR2 is FYNNEI in the germline V gene. CDR3 in DNA: TGTGCCAGCACTTTTTTGCCCTCGCAAGAGACCCAGTACTTC. Translated, it gives CASTFLPSQETQYF.

The rearrangement links TRBV5-6 to TRBJ2-1, with D perhaps TRBD1 or TRBD2 (5 bases each). Germline V gene lookup returns CDR1 SGHDT and CDR2 YYEEEE. CDR3 length equals 13 residues. Trimming removed 4 bases from V and 8 bases from J, with 13 bases in between. The CDR3 protein is CASSLGPPDEQFF. CDR3 bases: TGTGCCAGCAGCCTGGGACCCCCAGATGAGCAGTTCTTC. Complete variable domain (other parts from reference TRBV5-6 and TRBJ2-1): DAGVTQSPTHLIKTRGQQVTLRCSPKSGHDTVSWYQQALGQGPQFIFQYYEEEERQRGNFPDRFSGHQFPNYSSELNVNALLLGDSALYLCASSLGPPDEQFFGPGTRLTVL.

The chain couples TRBV19 to TRBJ2-3; D call uncertain. Looked up from germline, CDR1 is LNHDA and CDR2 is SQIVND (reference sequence). CDR3 length: 13 residues. Trimming took 7 bases from V and 1 from J, leaving 9 bases between them. The CDR3 spells CASNLGRTDTQYF. The CDR3 bases are TGTGCCAGTAATCTGGGTCGCACAGATACGCAGTATTTT. Full variable domain (remainder filled in from reference TRBV19 and TRBJ2-3): DGGITQSPKYLFRKEGQNVTLSCEQNLNHDAMYWYRQDPGQGLRLIYYSQIVNDFQKGDIAEGYSVSREKKESFPLTVTSAQKNPTAFYLCASNLGRTDTQYFGPGTRLTVL.

The CDR3 protein is CASSYTGTQYF. CDR3 bases: TGTGCCAGCAGTTATACGGGTACGCAGTATTTT. V gene TRBV6-1 combines with J gene TRBJ2-3; unclear D gene. The germline gives CDR1 MNHNS, CDR2 SASEGT. The CDR3 consists of 11 residues. Trimming stripped 5 bases from V and 8 bases from J, with 8 bases between.

The V call is TRBV4-3, the J call TRBJ2-3; TRBD2 aligns across 9 bases. This CDR3 contains 16 residues. Germline-derived CDR1 and CDR2 are LGHNA and YSLEER. V lost 1 base, J lost 2 bases, and 4 bases stayed unmatched. The CDR3 spells CASSQGAGGVTDTQYF. CDR3 nucleotides: TGCGCCAGCAGCCAAGGGGCGGGAGGGGTCACAGATACGCAGTATTTT.

The chain carries TRBV14 and TRBJ1-1; D is uncertain. The V and J ends lost 7 bases and 5 bases respectively, with 11 bases between them. Germline lookup yields CDR1 SGHDN and CDR2 FVKESK. CDR3 length: 12 residues. CDR3 in DNA: TGTGCCAGCATCCCTGGAGGGACTGAAGCTTTCTTT. Translating it yields CASIPGGTEAFF.

This clone was counted only a few times. The chain employs TRBV7-2 and TRBJ2-3; 7 nucleotides match TRBD2. The CDR3 contains 15 residues. The trim removed 5 bases at V and 4 bases at J, leaving 9 bases unmatched. Germline assignment: CDR1 SGHTA and CDR2 FQGNSA. CDR3 in amino acids: CASSRLAGYSDTQYF. CDR3 nucleotide sequence: TGTGCCAGCAGCCGTTTAGCGGGTTATTCAGATACGCAGTATTTT.

The chain couples TRBV7-2 to TRBJ2-5; a weak D match, TRBD2 (6 bases). Germline CDR1 is SGHTA and CDR2 is FQGNSA. This CDR3 contains 14 residues. The V gene lost 5 bases and the J gene lost 9 bases, with 19 bases spanning the gap. CDR3 sequence (DNA): TGTGCCAGCAGCCCTGAGCCTCTTGGCGGGGCCCAGTACTTC. As protein: CASSPEPLGGAQYF.

This chain joins TRBV9 and TRBJ2-3; D possibly corresponds to TRBD1 (5 bases). Trimming cost V 4 bases and J 1 base, with 13 bases left between them. The germline gives CDR1 SGDLS, CDR2 YYNGEE. CDR3 size: 15 residues. CDR3 sequence reads: CASSKTVAGTDTQYF. Here the CDR3 DNA reads TGTGCCAGCAGCAAGACAGTCGCTGGCACAGATACGCAGTATTTT.